These T cell receptor beta chains were read from a single sample in a study of identical twins. TCRdb processed the 5' RACE reads anew with MiXCR; each CDR3 protein has one entry. This sample has over 600,000 distinct CDR3 sequences, with around 21% found just once. The data also belong to a second study, concerning T cells expressing NK-cell markers.

Source material: PBMCs. Every receptor here comes from a woman between 18 and 29 years old in good health. The CDR3 runs from the conserved cysteine through the conserved F or W. Each record gives: D gene, clone size, V gene, J gene, CDR3 DNA, CDR3 protein. The D gene is left open where the match is weak. The size entry is marked missing in some rows and otherwise reads once, few, many or a size class.

.,.,TRBV12-3/TRBV12-4,TRBJ2-5,TGTGCCAGCAGCCACGGACGGCAAGAGACCCAGTACTTC,CASSHGRQETQYF
.,many,TRBV20-1,TRBJ1-1,TGCAGTGCTAGATCCTGGATGAACACTGAAGCTTTCTTT,CSARSWMNTEAFF
.,.,TRBV7-8,TRBJ2-7,TGTGCCAGCAGCCAGATTGCCGAGTGGTACGAGCAGTACTTC,CASSQIAEWYEQYF
.,.,TRBV7-9,TRBJ1-3,TGTGCCAGCAGCTTATTGTCAACCATATATTTT,CASSLLSTIYF
TRBD2,many,TRBV27,TRBJ2-7,TGTGCCAGCAGCTCCTTGGGGACTACCTACGAGCAGTACTTC,CASSSLGTTYEQYF
TRBD1,many,TRBV20-1,TRBJ1-4,TGCAGTGCTAGGCCTTGGACAGGGAGAGATGAAAAACTGTTTTTT,CSARPWTGRDEKLFF
TRBD2,.,TRBV15,TRBJ2-2,TGTGCCACCAGCAGAAGCCTAGCGGGGGGGCACGCCGGGGAGCTGTTTTTT,CATSRSLAGGHAGELFF
TRBD1,.,TRBV20-1,TRBJ2-3,TGCAGTGCGACCGGGACAGACCGCACAGATACGCAGTATTTT,CSATGTDRTDTQYF
.,.,TRBV30,TRBJ1-3,TGTGCCTGGAGAATGGTGTACACCATATATTTT,CAWRMVYTIYF
TRBD2,many,TRBV10-3,TRBJ2-3,TGTGCCATCAACAATAGCGGGGGGGCCAGGGATACGCAGTATTTT,CAINNSGGARDTQYF
TRBD1,.,TRBV30,TRBJ2-7,TGTGCCTGGAAGCTAGGGACAGGGTCCTACGAGCAGTACTTC,CAWKLGTGSYEQYF
TRBD2,few,TRBV12-3/TRBV12-4,TRBJ2-1,TGTGCCAGCAGTTTATTGTGGGGGAGGGGTTCCCATGAGCAGTTCTTC,CASSLLWGRGSHEQFF
TRBD1,.,TRBV5-1,TRBJ1-5,TGCGCCAGCAGCTCGCAACAAGGGGGCCAGCCCCAGCATTTT,CASSSQQGGQPQHF
TRBD1,few,TRBV20-1,TRBJ2-7,TGCAGTGCTACCCGACAGGGGGCTTCCTACGAGCAGTACTTC,CSATRQGASYEQYF
TRBD1,few,TRBV20-1,TRBJ1-2,TGCAGTGCTAGAGTATTAACAGGGGGGTATGGCTACACCTTC,CSARVLTGGYGYTF
.,many,TRBV20-1,TRBJ1-4,TGCAGTGCTAGAGATTCGGGGGAAGGGTTCGAAAAACTGTTTTTT,CSARDSGEGFEKLFF
TRBD2,.,TRBV20-1,TRBJ2-7,TGCAGTGCTAGGGTCCCTCTAGCGGGATTCTCCTACGAGCAGTACTTC,CSARVPLAGFSYEQYF
TRBD1,few,TRBV20-1,TRBJ1-1,TGCAGTGCTTCTACTCCCGGACAGGGTGTTAATGAAGCTTTCTTT,CSASTPGQGVNEAFF
.,few,TRBV7-9,TRBJ2-7,TGTGCCAGCAGCAGGACAGAAAGTCCCTACGAGCAGTACTTC,CASSRTESPYEQYF
.,.,TRBV7-8,TRBJ2-7,TGTGCCAGCAGCGGTGCCTCCCTCTCCTACGAGCAGTACTTC,CASSGASLSYEQYF
.,.,TRBV12-3/TRBV12-4,TRBJ2-1,TGTGCCAGCAGCCTTAGCGTGGTCTACAATGAGCAGTTCTTC,CASSLSVVYNEQFF
.,few,TRBV9,TRBJ1-6,TGTGCCAGCAGCGCCACAGGGTACGGTTCACCCCTCCACTTT,CASSATGYGSPLHF
.,.,TRBV7-9,TRBJ2-5,TGTGCCAGCAGCGACAACTCCGGACGGGATTATAGAACCCAGTACTTC,CASSDNSGRDYRTQYF
TRBD2,.,TRBV7-8,TRBJ2-7,TGTGCCAGCAGATCAACCCGGCGGGGGGGCGGTTACGAGCAGTACTTC,CASRSTRRGGGYEQYF
.,few,TRBV29-1,TRBJ2-3,TGCAGCGTGCACCGAGGAGGGACCTACACAGATACGCAGTATTTT,CSVHRGGTYTDTQYF
.,.,TRBV20-1,TRBJ2-6,TGCAGTGCTAGAGCCGGGACACTCTCTGGGGCCAACGTCCTGACTTTC,CSARAGTLSGANVLTF
.,.,TRBV5-1,TRBJ2-3,TGCGCCAGCAGCTTGATGACAGTGGAGAACACAGATACGCAGTATTTT,CASSLMTVENTDTQYF
.,.,TRBV20-1,TRBJ2-2,TGCAGTGCTAGCACGAAAGTCGGCAGCCGGGAGCTGTTTTTT,CSASTKVGSRELFF
.,many,TRBV5-1,TRBJ2-3,TGCGCCAGCAGCTTGGACAGGTTATTGGATACGCAGTATTTT,CASSLDRLLDTQYF
TRBD1,.,TRBV25-1,TRBJ2-1,TGTGCCAGCAGTGATGCAGGGGGCAATGAGCAGTTCTTC,CASSDAGGNEQFF
TRBD2,.,TRBV20-1,TRBJ2-2,TGCAGTGCTGCCGGACTAGCGGTGGGGGAGCTGTTTTTT,CSAAGLAVGELFF
.,few,TRBV7-9,TRBJ1-2,TGTGCCAGCAGCTTAAGTTCCATCTACTATGGCTACACCTTC,CASSLSSIYYGYTF
.,.,TRBV7-9,TRBJ2-5,TGTGCCAGCAGCGACCGGGGGTCGGGAGAGACCCAGTACTTC,CASSDRGSGETQYF
TRBD2,many,TRBV20-1,TRBJ2-7,TGCAGTGTCCGCTTTAGCGGGAGCTCCTACGAGCAGTACTTC,CSVRFSGSSYEQYF
.,many,TRBV20-1,TRBJ1-4,TGCAGTGCCGGACGGACAGCCAATGAAAAACTGTTTTTT,CSAGRTANEKLFF
TRBD1,.,TRBV20-1,TRBJ1-5,TGCAGTGCGCCCCTCCAGGGACAGGGACCATTTGGCAATCAGCCCCAGCATTTT,CSAPLQGQGPFGNQPQHF
.,.,TRBV20-1,TRBJ2-7,TGCAGTGCTATCTCGGGAGAGTCCTACGAGCAGTACTTC,CSAISGESYEQYF
.,few,TRBV20-1,TRBJ2-1,TGCAGTGCCTGGACCCCCGGGACGGACAATGAGCAGTTCTTC,CSAWTPGTDNEQFF
TRBD2,few,TRBV11-2,TRBJ2-5,TGTGCCAGCAGCCCCGGGAGACTAGCGGGAGTTTTGAGGGAGACCCAGTACTTC,CASSPGRLAGVLRETQYF
TRBD2,.,TRBV4-1,TRBJ2-3,TGCGCCAGCAGTCTATGGACTAGCGGGGGAGATACGCAGTATTTT,CASSLWTSGGDTQYF
TRBD2,.,TRBV12-3/TRBV12-4,TRBJ2-2,TGTGCCAGCAGTTTGGCCCGGGGGGCCGGGGAGCTGTTTTTT,CASSLARGAGELFF
TRBD1,.,TRBV15,TRBJ1-1,TGTGCCACCAGCAGGGGCGCCGGGACAGGTTACACTGAAGCTTTCTTT,CATSRGAGTGYTEAFF
TRBD1,.,TRBV5-6,TRBJ2-1,TGTGCCAGCAGCTTGGGGCAGGGGGCCGAGGAGCAGTTCTTC,CASSLGQGAEEQFF